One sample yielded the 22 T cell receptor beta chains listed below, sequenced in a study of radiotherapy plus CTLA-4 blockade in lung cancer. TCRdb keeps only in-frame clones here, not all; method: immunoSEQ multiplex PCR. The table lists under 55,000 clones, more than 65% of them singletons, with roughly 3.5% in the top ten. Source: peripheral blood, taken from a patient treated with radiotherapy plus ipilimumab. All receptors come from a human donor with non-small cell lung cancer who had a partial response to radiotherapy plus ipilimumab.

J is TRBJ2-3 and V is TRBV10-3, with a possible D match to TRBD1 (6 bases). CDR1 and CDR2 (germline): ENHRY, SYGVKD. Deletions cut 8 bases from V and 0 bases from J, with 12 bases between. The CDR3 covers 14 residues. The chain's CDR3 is CAIEGEASTDTQYF. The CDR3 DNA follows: TGTGCCATCGAGGGGGAAGCCAGCACAGATACGCAGTATTTT.

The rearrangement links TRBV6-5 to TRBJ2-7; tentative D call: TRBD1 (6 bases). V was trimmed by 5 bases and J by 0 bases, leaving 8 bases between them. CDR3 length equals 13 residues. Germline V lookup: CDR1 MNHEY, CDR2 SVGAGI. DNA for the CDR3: TGTGCCAGCAGTACAGGGAGCTCCTACGAGCAGTACTTC. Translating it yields CASSTGSSYEQYF.

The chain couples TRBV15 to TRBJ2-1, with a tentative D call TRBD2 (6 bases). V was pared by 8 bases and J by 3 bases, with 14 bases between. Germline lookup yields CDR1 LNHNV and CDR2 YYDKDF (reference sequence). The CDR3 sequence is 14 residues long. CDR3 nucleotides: TGTGCCACCTCCCGGGACTTTGACTACAATGAGCAGTTCTTC. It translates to CATSRDFDYNEQFF.

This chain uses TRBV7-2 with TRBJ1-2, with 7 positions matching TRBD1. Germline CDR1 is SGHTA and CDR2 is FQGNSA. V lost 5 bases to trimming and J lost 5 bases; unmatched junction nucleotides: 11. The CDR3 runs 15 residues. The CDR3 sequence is CASSLEPTGPYGYTF. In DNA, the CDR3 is TGTGCCAGCAGCCTCGAACCGACAGGGCCTTATGGCTACACCTTC.

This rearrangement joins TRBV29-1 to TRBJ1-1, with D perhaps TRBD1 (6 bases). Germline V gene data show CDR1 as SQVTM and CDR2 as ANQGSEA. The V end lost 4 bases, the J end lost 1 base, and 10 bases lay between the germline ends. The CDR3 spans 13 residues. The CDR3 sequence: CSVGGTPNTEAFF. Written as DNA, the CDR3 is TGCAGCGTTGGAGGGACACCGAACACTGAAGCTTTCTTT.

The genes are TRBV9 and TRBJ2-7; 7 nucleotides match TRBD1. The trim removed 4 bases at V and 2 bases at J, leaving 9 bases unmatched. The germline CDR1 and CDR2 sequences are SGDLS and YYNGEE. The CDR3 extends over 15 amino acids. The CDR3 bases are TGTGCCAGCAGCCCAGGACCCGGGACAGCCTACGAGCAGTACTTC. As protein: CASSPGPGTAYEQYF.

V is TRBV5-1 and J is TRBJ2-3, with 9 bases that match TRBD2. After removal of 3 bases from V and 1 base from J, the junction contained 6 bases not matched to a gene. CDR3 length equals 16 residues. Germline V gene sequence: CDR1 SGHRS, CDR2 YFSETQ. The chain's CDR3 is CASSSPLAGGTDTQYF. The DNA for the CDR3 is TGCGCCAGCAGCTCCCCCTTAGCGGGGGGCACAGATACGCAGTATTTT.

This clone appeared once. For the CDR3, the DNA is TGTGCCAGCAGGACAGGTCCTACTTGGGGTGGCTACACCTTC. Translation: CASRTGPTWGGYTF. The V gene is TRBV28, the J gene TRBJ1-2; TRBD1 is a possible D gene (6 bases). Trimming shortened V by 6 bases and J by 7 bases, and 18 bases separated the two germline ends. The CDR3 spans 14 residues. Germline CDR1 MDHEN, CDR2 SYDVKM.

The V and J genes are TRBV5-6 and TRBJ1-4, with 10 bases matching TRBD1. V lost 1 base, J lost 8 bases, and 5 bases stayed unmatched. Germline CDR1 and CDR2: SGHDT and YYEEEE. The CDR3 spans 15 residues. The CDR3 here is CASSLLVDRGEKLFF. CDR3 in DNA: TGTGCCAGCAGCTTGCTTGTGGACAGGGGGGAAAAACTGTTTTTT. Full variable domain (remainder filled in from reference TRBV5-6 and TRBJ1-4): DAGVTQSPTHLIKTRGQQVTLRCSPKSGHDTVSWYQQALGQGPQFIFQYYEEEERQRGNFPDRFSGHQFPNYSSELNVNALLLGDSALYLCASSLLVDRGEKLFFGSGTQLSVL.

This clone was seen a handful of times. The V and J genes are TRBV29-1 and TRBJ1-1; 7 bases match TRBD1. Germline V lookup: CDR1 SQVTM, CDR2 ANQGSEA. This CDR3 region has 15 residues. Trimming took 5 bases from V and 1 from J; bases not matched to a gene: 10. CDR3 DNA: TGCAGCGTTAAGGCTTCAGGGGGATGGAACACTGAAGCTTTCTTT. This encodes CSVKASGGWNTEAFF. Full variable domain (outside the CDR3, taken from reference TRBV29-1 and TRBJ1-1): SAVISQKPSRDICQRGTSLTIQCQVDSQVTMMFWYRQQPGQSLTLIATANQGSEATYESGFVIDKFPISRPNLTFSTLTVSNMSPEDSSIYLCSVKASGGWNTEAFFGQGTRLTVV.

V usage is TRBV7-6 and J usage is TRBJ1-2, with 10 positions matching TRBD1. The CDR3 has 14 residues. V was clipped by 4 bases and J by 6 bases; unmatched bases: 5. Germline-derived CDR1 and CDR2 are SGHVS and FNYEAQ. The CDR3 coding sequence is TGTGCCAGCAGCTCCTACGGGACAGGGGATGGCTACACCTTC. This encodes CASSSYGTGDGYTF.

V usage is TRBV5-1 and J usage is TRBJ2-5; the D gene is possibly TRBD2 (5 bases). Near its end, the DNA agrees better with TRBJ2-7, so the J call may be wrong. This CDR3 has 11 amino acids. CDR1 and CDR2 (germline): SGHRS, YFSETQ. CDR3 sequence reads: CASSWRDEQYF. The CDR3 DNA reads TGCGCCAGCAGCTGGCGGGACGAGCAGTACTTC.

CDR3 in DNA: TGTGCCAGCAGCTCCCTCCTCTCTAGCGTAAGTGAGCAGTTCTTC. This translates into CASSSLLSSVSEQFF. V gene TRBV14 combines with J gene TRBJ2-1; possible D gene TRBD2, 6 bases. The CDR3 runs to 15 residues. Germline lookup yields CDR1 SGHDN and CDR2 FVKESK. V lost 5 bases, J lost 9 bases, and 20 bases lay in between.

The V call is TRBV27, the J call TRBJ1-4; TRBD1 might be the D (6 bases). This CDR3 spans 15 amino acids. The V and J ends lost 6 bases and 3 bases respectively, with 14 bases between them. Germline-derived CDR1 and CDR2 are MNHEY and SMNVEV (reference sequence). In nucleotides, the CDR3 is TGTGCCAGCAGCCGCACCGGGGGGCCTAATGAAAAACTGTTTTTT. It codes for CASSRTGGPNEKLFF.

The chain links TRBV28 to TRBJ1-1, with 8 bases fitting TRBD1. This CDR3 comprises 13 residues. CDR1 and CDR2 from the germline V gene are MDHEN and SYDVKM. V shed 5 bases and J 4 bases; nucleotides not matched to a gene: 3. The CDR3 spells CASSNDRGTEAFF. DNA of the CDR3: TGTGCCAGCAGTAACGACAGGGGCACTGAAGCTTTCTTT.

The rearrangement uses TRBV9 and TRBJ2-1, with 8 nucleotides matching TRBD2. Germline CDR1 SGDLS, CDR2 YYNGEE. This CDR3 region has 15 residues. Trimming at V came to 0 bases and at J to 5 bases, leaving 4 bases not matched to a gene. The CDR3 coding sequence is TGTGCCAGCAGCGTAGGAGCGGGGGACAACAATGAGCAGTTCTTC. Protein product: CASSVGAGDNNEQFF.

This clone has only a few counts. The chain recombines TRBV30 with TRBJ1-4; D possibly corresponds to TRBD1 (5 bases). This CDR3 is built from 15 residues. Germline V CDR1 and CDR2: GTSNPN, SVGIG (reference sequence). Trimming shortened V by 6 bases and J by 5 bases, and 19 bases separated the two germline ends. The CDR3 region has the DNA TGTGCCTGTCACCTGCGGGACCCAGGGAATGAAAAACTGTTTTTT. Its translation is CACHLRDPGNEKLFF.

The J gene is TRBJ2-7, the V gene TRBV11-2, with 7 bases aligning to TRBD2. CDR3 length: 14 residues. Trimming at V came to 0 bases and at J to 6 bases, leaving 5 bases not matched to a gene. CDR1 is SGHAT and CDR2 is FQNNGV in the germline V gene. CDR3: CASSLDPGGTEQYF. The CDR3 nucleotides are TGTGCCAGCAGCTTAGATCCCGGGGGGACCGAGCAGTACTTC.

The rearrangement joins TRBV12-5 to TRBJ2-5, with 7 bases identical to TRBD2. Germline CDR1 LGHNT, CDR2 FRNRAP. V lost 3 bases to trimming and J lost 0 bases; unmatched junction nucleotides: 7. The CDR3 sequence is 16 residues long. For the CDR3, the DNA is TGTGCTAGTGGTTTAATGGCGGGGGAACACCAAGAGACCCAGTACTTC. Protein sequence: CASGLMAGEHQETQYF.

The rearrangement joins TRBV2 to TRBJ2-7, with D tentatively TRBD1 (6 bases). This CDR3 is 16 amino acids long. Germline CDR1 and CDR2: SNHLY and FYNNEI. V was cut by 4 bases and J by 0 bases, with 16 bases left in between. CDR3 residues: CASSVLEGQYSYEQYF. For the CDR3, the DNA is TGTGCCAGCAGTGTTTTAGAAGGACAGTACTCCTACGAGCAGTACTTC.

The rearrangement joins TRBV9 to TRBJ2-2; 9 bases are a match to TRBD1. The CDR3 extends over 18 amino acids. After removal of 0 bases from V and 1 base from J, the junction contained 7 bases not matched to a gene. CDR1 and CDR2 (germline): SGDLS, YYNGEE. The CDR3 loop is CASSVERDRVRNTGELFF. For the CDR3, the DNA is TGTGCCAGCAGCGTAGAGAGGGACAGGGTTCGGAACACCGGGGAGCTGTTTTTT.

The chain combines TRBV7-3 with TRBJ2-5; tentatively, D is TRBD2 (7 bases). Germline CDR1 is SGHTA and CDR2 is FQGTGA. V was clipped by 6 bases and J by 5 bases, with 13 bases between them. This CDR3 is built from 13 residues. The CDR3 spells CASSTRGGETQYF. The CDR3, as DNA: TGTGCCAGCAGTACCAGGGGAGGGGAGACCCAGTACTTC.